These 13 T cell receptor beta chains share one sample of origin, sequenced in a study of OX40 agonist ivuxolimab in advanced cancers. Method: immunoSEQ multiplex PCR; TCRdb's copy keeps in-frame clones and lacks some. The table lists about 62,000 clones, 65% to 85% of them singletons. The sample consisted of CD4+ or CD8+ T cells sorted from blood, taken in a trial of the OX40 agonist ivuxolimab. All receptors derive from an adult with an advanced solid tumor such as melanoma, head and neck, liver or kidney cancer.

The chain's CDR3 is CASSFSGLAGEQYF. The CDR3 DNA reads TGTGCCAGCAGCTTCTCGGGACTAGCGGGCGAGCAGTACTTC. V is TRBV5-4 and J is TRBJ2-7; 12 nucleotides agree with TRBD2. Trimming removed 2 bases from V and 6 bases from J; junction bases left unmatched: 3. Germline V lookup: CDR1 SGHNT, CDR2 YYREEE (reference sequence). The length of the CDR3 is 14 residues.

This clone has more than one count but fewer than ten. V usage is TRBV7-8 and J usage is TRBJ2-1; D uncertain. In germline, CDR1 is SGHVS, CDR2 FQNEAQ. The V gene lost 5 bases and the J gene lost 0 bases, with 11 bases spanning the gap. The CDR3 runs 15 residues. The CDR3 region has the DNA TGTGCCAGCAGCCTCGTGGTTAGCTCCTACAATGAGCAGTTCTTC. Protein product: CASSLVVSSYNEQFF.

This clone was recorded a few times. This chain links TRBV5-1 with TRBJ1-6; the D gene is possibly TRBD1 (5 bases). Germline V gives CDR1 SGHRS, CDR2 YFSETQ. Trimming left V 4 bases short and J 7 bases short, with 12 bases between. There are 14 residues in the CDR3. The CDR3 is CASSAGRTNSPLHF. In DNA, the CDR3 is TGCGCCAGCAGCGCGGGACGGACAAATTCACCCCTCCACTTT.

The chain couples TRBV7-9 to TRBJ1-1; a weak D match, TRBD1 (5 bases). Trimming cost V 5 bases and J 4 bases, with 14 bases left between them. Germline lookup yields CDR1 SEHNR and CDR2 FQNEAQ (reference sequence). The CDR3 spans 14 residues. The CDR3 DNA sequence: TGTGCCAGCAGCGGCCTCTGGGGGTCCACTGAAGCTTTCTTT. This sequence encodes CASSGLWGSTEAFF.

The chain's CDR3 is CASSLDWGSADTQYF. The CDR3 DNA reads as TGTGCCAGCAGCTTGGATTGGGGTTCAGCAGATACGCAGTATTTT. This chain joins TRBV5-5 and TRBJ2-3, with unresolved D. CDR3 size: 15 residues. Germline V gives CDR1 SGHKS, CDR2 YYEKEE (reference sequence). V lost 0 bases and J 4 bases, leaving 12 bases between the germline ends.

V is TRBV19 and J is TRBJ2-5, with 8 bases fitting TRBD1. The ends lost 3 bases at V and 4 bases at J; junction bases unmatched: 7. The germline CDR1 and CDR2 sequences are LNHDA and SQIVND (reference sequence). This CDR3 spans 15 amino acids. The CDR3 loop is CASSIRQGSRETQYF. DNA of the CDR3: TGTGCCAGTAGTATTCGACAGGGGTCTAGAGAGACCCAGTACTTC.

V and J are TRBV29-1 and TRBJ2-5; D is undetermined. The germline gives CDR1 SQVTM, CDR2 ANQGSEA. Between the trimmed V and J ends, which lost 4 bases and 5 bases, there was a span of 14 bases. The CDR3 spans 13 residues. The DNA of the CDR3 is TGCAGCGTTGTTAGTTGGCCCCGGGAGACCCAGTACTTC. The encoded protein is CSVVSWPRETQYF.

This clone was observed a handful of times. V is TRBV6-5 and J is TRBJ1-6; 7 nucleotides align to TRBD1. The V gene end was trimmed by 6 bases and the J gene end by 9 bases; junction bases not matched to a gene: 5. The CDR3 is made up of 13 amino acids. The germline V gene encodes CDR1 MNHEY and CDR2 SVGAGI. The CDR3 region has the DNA TGTGCCAGCAGCCGACAGGGAGGTTCACCCCTCCACTTT. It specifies CASSRQGGSPLHF.

The CDR3 is CASTGGGTDTQYF. The CDR3, as DNA: TGTGCCAGCACCGGGGGCGGGACAGATACGCAGTATTTT. The chain joins TRBV27 to TRBJ2-3, with D perhaps TRBD1 or TRBD2 (6 bases each). The V end lost 7 bases, the J end lost 3 bases, and 11 bases lay between the germline ends. The CDR3 length is 13 residues. Germline assignment: CDR1 MNHEY and CDR2 SMNVEV (reference sequence).

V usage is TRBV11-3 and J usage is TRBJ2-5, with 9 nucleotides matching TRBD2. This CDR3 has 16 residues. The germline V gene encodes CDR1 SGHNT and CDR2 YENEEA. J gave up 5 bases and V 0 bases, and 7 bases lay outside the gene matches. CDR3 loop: CASSLEFAGGPETQYF. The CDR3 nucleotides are TGTGCCAGCAGCTTAGAATTCGCGGGGGGGCCGGAGACCCAGTACTTC.

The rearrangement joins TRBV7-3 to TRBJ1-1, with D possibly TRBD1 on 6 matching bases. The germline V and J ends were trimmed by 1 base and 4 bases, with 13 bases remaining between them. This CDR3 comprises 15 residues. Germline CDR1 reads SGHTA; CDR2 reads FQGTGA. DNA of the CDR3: TGTGCCAGCAGCTTAATGAGTCAGGGGATCACTGAAGCTTTCTTT. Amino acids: CASSLMSQGITEAFF.

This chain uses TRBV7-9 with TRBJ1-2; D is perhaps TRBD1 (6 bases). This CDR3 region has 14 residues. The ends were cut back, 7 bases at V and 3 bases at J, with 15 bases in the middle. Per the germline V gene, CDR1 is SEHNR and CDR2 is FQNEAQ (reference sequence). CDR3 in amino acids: CASTPTGGHYGYTF. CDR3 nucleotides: TGTGCCAGCACCCCGACAGGAGGCCACTATGGCTACACCTTC. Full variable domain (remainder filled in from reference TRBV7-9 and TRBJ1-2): DTGVSQNPRHKITKRGQNVTFRCDPISEHNRLYWYRQTLGQGPEFLTYFQNEAQLEKSRLLSDRFSAERPKGSFSTLEIQRTEQGDSAMYLCASTPTGGHYGYTFGSGTRLTVV.

For the CDR3, the DNA is TGTGCCAGCAGTCTAGGGGCGAGAAACTATGGCTACACCTTC. This translates into CASSLGARNYGYTF. V and J are TRBV2 and TRBJ1-2, with D perhaps TRBD1 (5 bases). The CDR3 sequence is 14 residues long. Germline CDR1 SNHLY, CDR2 FYNNEI. V lost 5 bases and J 2 bases, leaving 12 bases between the germline ends.